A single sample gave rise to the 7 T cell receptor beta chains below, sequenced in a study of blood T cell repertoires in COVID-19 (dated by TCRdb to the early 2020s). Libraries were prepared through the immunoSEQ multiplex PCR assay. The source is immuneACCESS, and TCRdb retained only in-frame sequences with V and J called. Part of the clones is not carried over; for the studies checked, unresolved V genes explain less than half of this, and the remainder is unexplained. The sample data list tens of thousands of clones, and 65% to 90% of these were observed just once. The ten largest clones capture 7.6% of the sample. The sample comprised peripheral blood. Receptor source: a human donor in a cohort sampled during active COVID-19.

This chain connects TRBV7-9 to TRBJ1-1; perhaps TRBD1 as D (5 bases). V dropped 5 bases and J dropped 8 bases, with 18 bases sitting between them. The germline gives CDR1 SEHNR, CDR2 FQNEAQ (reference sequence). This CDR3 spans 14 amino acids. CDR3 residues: CASSPRTSPLEAFF. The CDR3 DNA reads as TGTGCCAGCAGCCCGAGGACATCTCCTCTAGAAGCTTTCTTT.

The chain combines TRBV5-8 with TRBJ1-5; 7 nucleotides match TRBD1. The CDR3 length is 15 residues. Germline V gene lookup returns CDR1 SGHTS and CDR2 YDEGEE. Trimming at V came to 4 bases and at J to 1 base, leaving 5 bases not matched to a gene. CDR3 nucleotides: TGTGCCAGCAGCGTAGGACAGGAGAGCAATCAGCCCCAGCATTTT. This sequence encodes CASSVGQESNQPQHF.

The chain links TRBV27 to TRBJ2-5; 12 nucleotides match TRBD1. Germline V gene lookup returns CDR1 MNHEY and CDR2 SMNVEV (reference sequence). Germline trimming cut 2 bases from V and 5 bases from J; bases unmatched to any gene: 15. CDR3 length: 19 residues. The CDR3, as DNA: TGTGCCAGCAGTTTAGCCCCCGGGACAGGGGGCGCCAATCGGGAGACCCAGTACTTC. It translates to CASSLAPGTGGANRETQYF.

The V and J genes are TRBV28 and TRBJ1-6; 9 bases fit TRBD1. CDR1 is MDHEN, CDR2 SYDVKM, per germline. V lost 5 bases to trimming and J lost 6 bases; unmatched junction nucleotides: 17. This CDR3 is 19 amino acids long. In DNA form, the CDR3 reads TGTGCCAGCAGTCCCCCCCCTTCGGGACAGGGTAGGAGTAATTCACCCCTCCACTTT. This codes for CASSPPPSGQGRSNSPLHF.

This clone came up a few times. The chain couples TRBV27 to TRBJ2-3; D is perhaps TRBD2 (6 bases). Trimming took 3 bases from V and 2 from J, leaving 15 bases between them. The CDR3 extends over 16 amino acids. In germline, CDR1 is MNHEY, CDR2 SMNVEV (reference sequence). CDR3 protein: CASSFVEAGPTDTQYF. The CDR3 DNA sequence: TGTGCCAGCAGTTTCGTCGAGGCGGGACCCACAGATACGCAGTATTTT.

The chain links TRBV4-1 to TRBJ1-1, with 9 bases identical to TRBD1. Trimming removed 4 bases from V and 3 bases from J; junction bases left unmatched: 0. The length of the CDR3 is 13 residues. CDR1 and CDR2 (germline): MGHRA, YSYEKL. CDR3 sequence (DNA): TGCGCCAGCAGCCGACAGGGGGACACTGAAGCTTTCTTT. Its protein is CASSRQGDTEAFF.

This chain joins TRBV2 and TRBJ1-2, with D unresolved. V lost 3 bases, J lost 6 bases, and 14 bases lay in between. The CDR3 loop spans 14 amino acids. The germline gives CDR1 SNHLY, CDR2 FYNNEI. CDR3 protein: CASSELTVRDGYTF. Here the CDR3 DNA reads TGTGCCAGCAGTGAGTTAACAGTTCGAGATGGCTACACCTTC.